The rows below give T cell receptor beta chains drawn from one sample of a study of shared clonotypes between healthy human individuals. Clones were sequenced by immunoSEQ multiplex PCR, and TCRdb holds only the in-frame ones, with some missing. The repertoire holds roughly 1,800,000 clones, roughly 95% seen once, with roughly 1% in the top ten. The source material was naive CD8+ T cells sorted from blood. These receptors originate from a man younger than 35 in good health. CDR3s include the opening cysteine and the closing phenylalanine or tryptophan. D genes are given only for firm matches. The size of a clone is reported for some rows only, either as once, few or many, or as a class for expanded clones.

cdr3_length	d_call	v_call	clone_size	j_call	cdr3_nt	cdr3_aa
14	-	TRBV4-1	-	TRBJ2-7	TGCGCCAGCAGCCAAGATTCGGCCGTCTACGAGCAGTACTTC	CASSQDSAVYEQYF
16	-	TRBV10-2	-	TRBJ2-7	TGCGCCAGCAGTGAGTCATGGGACATGCTTACCTACGAGCAGTACTTC	CASSESWDMLTYEQYF
15	-	TRBV5-1	-	TRBJ1-5	TGCGCCAGCAGCCCTGGACCGGGCTACAATCAGCCCCAGCATTTT	CASSPGPGYNQPQHF
15	-	TRBV11-2	-	TRBJ2-3	TGTGCCAGCAGCTTAAGGGGGGCGGACACAGATACGCAGTATTTT	CASSLRGADTDTQYF
15	-	TRBV6-1	-	TRBJ1-5	TGTGCCAGCATAGACGGTCCGTATAGCAATCAGCCCCAGCATTTT	CASIDGPYSNQPQHF
15	-	TRBV2	-	TRBJ1-2	TGTGCCAGCAGCGCCAACTTTGGAGTCAACTATGGCTACACCTTC	CASSANFGVNYGYTF
14	-	TRBV19	-	TRBJ1-6	TGTGCCAGTAGTTTTGGACGCTTCAATTCACCCCTCCACTTT	CASSFGRFNSPLHF
13	-	TRBV5-4	-	TRBJ2-5	TGTGCCAGCTCACGGTGGGGAGGAGAGACCCAGTACTTC	CASSRWGGETQYF
18	TRBD1	TRBV9	-	TRBJ1-4	TGCGCCAGCAGCGGGGAGGGCGAAGACAGGGTCGCGGGTGAAAAACTGTTTTTT	CASSGEGEDRVAGEKLFF
16	-	TRBV4-1	-	TRBJ2-1	TGCGCCAGCAGCGGTCCCGGGACTTCAGAGTACAATGAGCAGTTCTTC	CASSGPGTSEYNEQFF
16	TRBD1	TRBV27	-	TRBJ2-7	TGTGCCAGCAGTTTATCGATTGGGACAGGAGAGGACGAGCAGTACTTC	CASSLSIGTGEDEQYF
15	-	TRBV19	-	TRBJ1-3	TGTGCCAGTAGTATTGATGCCAGCTCTGGAAACACCATATATTTT	CASSIDASSGNTIYF
14	-	TRBV27	-	TRBJ2-1	TGTGCCAGCAGTTTGATAGGAGCGGGTAATGAGCAGTTCTTC	CASSLIGAGNEQFF
14	-	TRBV6-5	once	TRBJ2-7	TGTGCCAGCAGGCCCGCGGGGCGATCCTACGAGCAGTACTTC	CASRPAGRSYEQYF
18	TRBD2	TRBV4-1	-	TRBJ2-5	TGCGCCAGCAGCCAAGGTCTGGGACTAGCGCCCGATAGAGAGACCCAGTACTTC	CASSQGLGLAPDRETQYF
15	TRBD1	TRBV7-9	-	TRBJ2-7	TGTGCCAGCAGCTTAGGGGGGCAGGGGGCCTACGAGCAGTACTTC	CASSLGGQGAYEQYF
16	TRBD2	TRBV28	-	TRBJ2-1	TGTGCCAGCAGCTCCGGGGGGGCGATTTTCTACAATGAGCAGTTCTTC	CASSSGGAIFYNEQFF
11	-	TRBV27	-	TRBJ2-7	TGTGCCAGTTCAGAGGGCTACGAGCAGTACTTC	CASSEGYEQYF
14	-	TRBV28	once	TRBJ2-7	TGTGCCAGCAGTTTCCCCGGGGGTTCCTACGAGCAGTACTTC	CASSFPGGSYEQYF
17	TRBD2	TRBV4-3	-	TRBJ2-2	TGCGCCAGCAGCCAAGCGAGCGGGAGGGCGAACACCGGGGAGCTGTTTTTT	CASSQASGRANTGELFF
15	TRBD1	TRBV7-9	-	TRBJ1-6	TGTGCCAGCAGCTCCGACAGGGGACGGAATTCACCCCTCCACTTT	CASSSDRGRNSPLHF
15	-	TRBV5-5	-	TRBJ2-2	TGTGCCAGCAGCTTGGAACCCTGGGGCACCGGGGAGCTGTTTTTT	CASSLEPWGTGELFF
14	-	TRBV13	-	TRBJ2-7	TGTGCCAGCAGCTTAGGAAGTTCCAGATACGAGCAGTACTTC	CASSLGSSRYEQYF
18	TRBD2	TRBV7-8	-	TRBJ2-3	TGTGCCAGCAGCTTAGCTTTAGCGGGGGGGCTTGTAGCAGATACGCAGTATTTT	CASSLALAGGLVADTQYF
17	-	TRBV4-1	-	TRBJ1-6	TGCGCCAGCAGCCAAGGAGAGACCCTGACCCCGGGTTCACCCCTCCACTTT	CASSQGETLTPGSPLHF
17	TRBD1	TRBV7-2	-	TRBJ1-2	TGTGCCAGCAGGGACCGGGACAGGGGTCTACGAGGCTATGGCTACACCTTC	CASRDRDRGLRGYGYTF
16	TRBD2	TRBV6-6	-	TRBJ2-7	TGTGCCAGCAGTTACTTTTCCGGGACTAGCCCTTACGAGCAGTACTTC	CASSYFSGTSPYEQYF
13	TRBD1	TRBV29-1	-	TRBJ2-7	TGCAGCGTTGGGACAGGTAGCTCCTACGAGCAGTACTTC	CSVGTGSSYEQYF
17	TRBD2	TRBV27	once	TRBJ2-2	TGTGCCAGCAGTTCCCTTCGAACTAGCGGGACTACCGGGGAGCTGTTTTTT	CASSSLRTSGTTGELFF
15	-	TRBV13	once	TRBJ2-1	TGTGCCAGCAGCTTAGGGGGATTCTCCTACAATGAGCAGTTCTTC	CASSLGGFSYNEQFF
15	-	TRBV5-1	-	TRBJ2-1	TGCGCCAGCAGCTTGAAACAGGGCCTTGACTCGGAGCAGTTCTTC	CASSLKQGLDSEQFF
13	-	TRBV7-9	-	TRBJ1-1	TGTGCCAGCACCCGGACAGAGTTCACTGAAGCTTTCTTT	CASTRTEFTEAFF
15	-	TRBV5-1	-	TRBJ2-7	TGCGCCAGCAGCCCGGGCCCGGGCCCCTCCTACGAGCAGTACTTC	CASSPGPGPSYEQYF
15	-	TRBV4-1	-	TRBJ2-7	TGCGCCAGCAGCCTCACCCCGGACAGCTCCTACGAGCAGTACTTC	CASSLTPDSSYEQYF